The 22 T cell receptor beta chains listed next were all sequenced from one sample in a study of beta chain features in type 1 diabetes. Expressed TCRB transcripts were sequenced after all isolated RNA was converted to cDNA. Sequenced by immunoSEQ multiplex PCR; TCRdb stores in-frame clones only, minus some. The top ten hold over 0.035% of the sample, which has some 410,000 clones, roughly 10% seen once. The sample taken for sequencing was naive CD4+ T cells from blood. These receptors were collected from a woman between 18 and 29 years old in good health.

A few counts support this clone. The rearrangement joins TRBV7-9 to TRBJ1-1; no clear D gene. The CDR3 length is 12 residues. V lost 2 bases to trimming and J lost 6 bases, with 7 bases between them. Per germline, CDR1 SEHNR and CDR2 FQNEAQ (reference sequence). CDR3 DNA sequence: TGTGCCAGCAGCTTAATCTGGTCTGAAGCTTTCTTT. This translates into CASSLIWSEAFF. The full variable domain, rest sourced from reference TRBV7-9 and TRBJ1-1, is DTGVSQNPRHKITKRGQNVTFRCDPISEHNRLYWYRQTLGQGPEFLTYFQNEAQLEKSRLLSDRFSAERPKGSFSTLEIQRTEQGDSAMYLCASSLIWSEAFFGQGTRLTVV.

This chain joins TRBV21-1 and TRBJ1-2; the D segment call TRBD1 is taken from the table without a DNA check. TRBV21-1 is shown as a pseudogene. CDR3 size: 14 residues. The CDR3 coding sequence is TGTGCCAGCAGCAAGGACAGGGGGCTGCGTGGCTACACCTTC. It specifies CASSKDRGLRGYTF.

The J gene is TRBJ2-3, the V gene TRBV7-3; 8 positions match TRBD2. Per germline, CDR1 SGHTA and CDR2 FQGTGA. V dropped 6 bases and J dropped 0; count of bases not matched to a gene: 5. The CDR3 has 15 residues. The CDR3 loop is CASSNSGVSTDTQYF. DNA of the CDR3: TGTGCCAGCAGTAATAGCGGGGTTAGCACAGATACGCAGTATTTT.

The V call is TRBV7-2, the J call TRBJ2-7, with unresolved D. This CDR3 is 12 amino acids long. V dropped 3 bases and J dropped 3 bases, with 6 bases sitting between them. Germline assignment: CDR1 SGHTA and CDR2 FQGNSA. The CDR3 region has the DNA TGTGCCAGCAGCTTCGGGCTCTACGAGCAGTACTTC. Protein product: CASSFGLYEQYF.

J is TRBJ2-7 and V is TRBV9; maybe TRBD1 (6 bases). Germline V CDR1 and CDR2: SGDLS, YYNGEE. This CDR3 is built from 14 residues. The V and J ends lost 0 bases and 7 bases respectively, with 14 bases between them. CDR3 sequence reads: CASSVAQGSREQYF. The DNA of the CDR3 is TGTGCCAGCAGCGTAGCCCAGGGGTCGCGGGAGCAGTACTTC.

This clone was detected a few times. The chain links TRBV9 to TRBJ2-2; D gene ambiguous. This CDR3 has 15 amino acids. Trimming removed 4 bases at V and 0 bases at J, with 10 bases between. The germline V gene encodes CDR1 SGDLS and CDR2 YYNGEE. The CDR3 DNA reads TGTGCCAGCAGCCCCCGGACGGCGAACACCGGGGAGCTGTTTTTT. As protein: CASSPRTANTGELFF.

The chain links TRBV7-6 to TRBJ1-2; 9 bases are shared with TRBD1. After removal of 5 bases from V and 6 bases from J, the junction contained 4 bases not matched to a gene. The length of the CDR3 is 13 residues. Germline assignment: CDR1 SGHVS and CDR2 FNYEAQ. The CDR3 sequence: CASSPGQGDGYTF. CDR3 DNA: TGTGCCAGCAGCCCGGGACAGGGTGATGGCTACACCTTC.

Only a few counts were recorded for this clone. The chain carries TRBV29-1 and TRBJ2-1, with 7 bases aligning to TRBD2. Per germline, CDR1 SQVTM and CDR2 ANQGSEA. The ends lost 4 bases at V and 2 bases at J; junction bases unmatched: 8. The CDR3 runs to 15 residues. In DNA form, the CDR3 reads TGCAGCGTTGTAAAGCGGGGTCTCGCCTACAATGAGCAGTTCTTC. Residues: CSVVKRGLAYNEQFF.

This clone was seen more than once but under ten times. J is TRBJ1-2 and V is TRBV29-1; 12 bases line up with TRBD1. Germline CDR1 SQVTM, CDR2 ANQGSEA. The J segment lost 5 bases and the V segment lost 2 bases, leaving 9 bases of the junction unmatched. The CDR3 covers 16 residues. CDR3 sequence (DNA): TGCAGCGTTGAAAGGGACAGGGGGCGAAGGGAATATGGCTACACCTTC. The encoded protein is CSVERDRGRREYGYTF.

There are a few counts of this clone. The chain combines TRBV14 with TRBJ2-3; D remains unclear. This CDR3 comprises 11 residues. V lost 4 bases and J lost 3, with 2 bases in between. Germline CDR1 reads SGHDN; CDR2 reads FVKESK. As DNA, the CDR3 is TGTGCCAGCAGCCCAACAGATACGCAGTATTTT. Residues: CASSPTDTQYF.

This rearrangement joins TRBV7-2 to TRBJ2-3, with D tentatively TRBD1 (5 bases). Trimming cost V 1 base and J 2 bases, with 10 bases left between them. CDR3 size: 15 residues. Per germline, CDR1 SGHTA and CDR2 FQGNSA. CDR3 in DNA: TGTGCCAGCAGCTTAGGAGACAGTTCCACAGATACGCAGTATTTT. The encoded protein is CASSLGDSSTDTQYF.

This sequence joins TRBV7-2 and TRBJ2-5; possible D gene TRBD1, 6 bases. Germline-derived CDR1 and CDR2 are SGHTA and FQGNSA. V shed 0 bases and J shed 5 bases, with 10 bases lying between them. There are 14 residues in the CDR3. Here the CDR3 DNA reads TGTGCCAGCAGCTTAGCGCAGGGGCCGGAGACCCAGTACTTC. This gives the protein CASSLAQGPETQYF.

The genes are TRBV29-1 and TRBJ2-1; D is unresolved. Germline CDR1 SQVTM, CDR2 ANQGSEA. CDR3 length: 10 residues. Trimming left V 1 base short and J 10 bases short, with 5 bases between. CDR3 coding DNA: TGCAGCGTTGAAGCGGGCGAGCAGTTCTTC. It yields the protein CSVEAGEQFF.

This clone came up once. The chain carries TRBV5-1 and TRBJ2-7; the match to TRBD1 covers 8 bases. The CDR3 extends over 14 amino acids. Germline V gene sequence: CDR1 SGHRS, CDR2 YFSETQ. V was clipped by 5 bases and J by 2 bases; unmatched bases: 6. The CDR3: CASRAVDRAYEQYV. In DNA, the CDR3 is TGCGCCAGCAGGGCGGTGGACAGGGCCTACGAGCAGTACGTC.

The gene calls are TRBV29-1 and TRBJ1-3; no clear D gene. Looked up from germline, CDR1 is SQVTM and CDR2 is ANQGSEA. The CDR3 totals 13 residues. The CDR3 region has the DNA TGCAGTGCTGGTTCTAGCTCTGGAAACACCATATATTTT. Residues: CSAGSSSGNTIYF. Supplemented by reference TRBV29-1 and TRBJ1-3, the full variable domain reads SAVISQKPSRDICQRGTSLTIQCQVDSQVTMMFWYRQQPGQSLTLIATANQGSEATYESGFVIDKFPISRPNLTFSTLTVSNMSPEDSSIYLCSAGSSSGNTIYFGEGSWLTVV.

This clone has only a few counts. The chain uses TRBV7-9 and TRBJ2-6, with a weak D call TRBD1 (6 bases). The germline V gene encodes CDR1 SEHNR and CDR2 FQNEAQ (reference sequence). The CDR3 contains 16 residues. V lost 6 bases and J lost 1, with 13 bases in between. CDR3 sequence (DNA): TGTGCCAGCAGTCTGACAGGACCGTCTGGGGCCAACGTCCTGACTTTC. This gives the protein CASSLTGPSGANVLTF. The full variable domain, rest sourced from reference TRBV7-9 and TRBJ2-6, is DTGVSQNPRHKITKRGQNVTFRCDPISEHNRLYWYRQTLGQGPEFLTYFQNEAQLEKSRLLSDRFSAERPKGSFSTLEIQRTEQGDSAMYLCASSLTGPSGANVLTFGAGSRLTVL.

This clone was found a few times. The chain employs TRBV10-3 and TRBJ1-1, with 7 bases lining up with TRBD1. Unmatched junction bases numbered 1, after V lost 5 bases and J lost 1 base. Germline CDR1 ENHRY, CDR2 SYGVKD. There are 13 residues in the CDR3. CDR3 region: CAISRQGNTEAFF. The CDR3 region has the DNA TGTGCCATCAGTCGACAGGGGAACACTGAAGCTTTCTTT.

The chain uses TRBV15 and TRBJ2-5; maybe TRBD1 (6 bases). Per the germline V gene, CDR1 is LNHNV and CDR2 is YYDKDF (reference sequence). This CDR3 region has 16 residues. Trimming stripped 2 bases from V and 1 base from J, with 14 bases between. DNA of the CDR3: TGTGCCACCAGCAGATCCAGGACAGCAATCCAAGAGACCCAGTACTTC. This gives the protein CATSRSRTAIQETQYF. Combining the CDR3 with reference TRBV15 and TRBJ2-5 gives the whole variable domain DAMVIQNPRYQVTQFGKPVTLSCSQTLNHNVMYWYQQKSSQAPKLLFHYYDKDFNNEADTPDNFQSRRPNTSFCFLDIRSPGLGDTAMYLCATSRSRTAIQETQYFGPGTRLLVL.

The rearrangement joins TRBV6-5 to TRBJ2-3, with 8 bases matching TRBD2. V was pared by 2 bases and J by 8 bases, with 0 bases of the junction left unmatched. CDR3 length: 12 amino acids. From germline, CDR1 is MNHEY and CDR2 SVGAGI. CDR3: CASSYAGGTQYF. Here the CDR3 DNA reads TGTGCCAGCAGTTACGCGGGGGGTACGCAGTATTTT.

The chain has TRBV4-1 and TRBJ2-1; the match to TRBD1 covers 9 bases. CDR1 and CDR2 (germline): MGHRA, YSYEKL. The junction had 5 bases not matched to a gene; V was cut back by 0 bases and J by 5 bases. This CDR3 has 16 residues. The CDR3 is CASSQDDRGIDNEQFF. The CDR3 coding sequence is TGCGCCAGCAGCCAAGACGACAGGGGGATCGACAATGAGCAGTTCTTC.

This clone appeared a few times. The chain joins TRBV30 to TRBJ1-1; perhaps TRBD1 as D (6 bases). The CDR3 has 16 amino acids. V was clipped by 2 bases and J by 0 bases, with 16 bases between them. In germline, CDR1 is GTSNPN, CDR2 SVGIG (reference sequence). The CDR3 sequence: CAWSSSRTVMNTEAFF. The CDR3, as DNA: TGTGCCTGGAGTAGTTCCCGGACAGTCATGAACACTGAAGCTTTCTTT.

This clone showed up just a few times. The chain employs TRBV4-1 and TRBJ2-1, with a possible D match to TRBD2 (6 bases). The CDR3 length is 15 residues. The V and J ends lost 0 bases and 10 bases respectively, with 16 bases between them. Germline V gene lookup returns CDR1 MGHRA and CDR2 YSYEKL. CDR3: CASSQDAGSLWEQFF. CDR3 nucleotide sequence: TGCGCCAGCAGCCAAGACGCGGGGTCTTTGTGGGAGCAGTTCTTC.